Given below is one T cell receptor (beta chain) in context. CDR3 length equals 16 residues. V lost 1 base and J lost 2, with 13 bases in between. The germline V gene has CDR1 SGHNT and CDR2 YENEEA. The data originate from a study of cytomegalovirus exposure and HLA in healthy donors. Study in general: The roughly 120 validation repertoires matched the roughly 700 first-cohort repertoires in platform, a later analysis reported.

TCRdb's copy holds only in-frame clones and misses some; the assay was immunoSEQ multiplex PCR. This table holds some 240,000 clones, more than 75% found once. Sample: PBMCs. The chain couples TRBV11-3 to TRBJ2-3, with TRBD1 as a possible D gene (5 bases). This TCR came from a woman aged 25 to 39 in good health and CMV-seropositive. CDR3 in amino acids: CASSLGQTPTTDTQYF. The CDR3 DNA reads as TGTGCCAGCAGCTTAGGACAGACTCCTACCACAGATACGCAGTATTTT.